What follows are 27 T cell receptor beta chains derived from one specimen sequenced in a study of blood T cell repertoires in COVID-19. Method: immunoSEQ multiplex PCR; TCRdb's copy keeps in-frame clones and lacks some. The data show 35,000 to 45,000 clones, approximately 85% seen once. The sample consisted of peripheral blood. Source of these receptors: a human donor in a cohort sampled during active COVID-19.

The chain employs TRBV19 and TRBJ1-5; D might be TRBD1 (6 bases). Germline lookup yields CDR1 LNHDA and CDR2 SQIVND (reference sequence). With 5 bases removed from V and 0 bases from J, the gap between germline ends came to 20 bases. The CDR3 contains 18 residues. CDR3 in DNA: TGTGCCAGTAGTCTGGGACAAGGAGGCCCTCCTAGCAATCAGCCCCAGCATTTT. Amino acid sequence: CASSLGQGGPPSNQPQHF.

In this sample, this clone turned up once. V is TRBV2 and J is TRBJ1-2; TRBD1 agrees at 7 bases. CDR1 and CDR2 (germline): SNHLY, FYNNEI. V lost 2 bases to trimming and J lost 4 bases; unmatched junction nucleotides: 4. The CDR3 is made up of 14 amino acids. CDR3 amino acids: CASSEMTGSYGYTF. The CDR3, as DNA: TGTGCCAGCAGTGAAATGACAGGGAGCTATGGCTACACCTTC.

This chain links TRBV20-1 with TRBJ2-3; a possible D gene is TRBD2 (5 bases). V lost 3 bases to trimming and J lost 3 bases, with 10 bases between them. Germline CDR1 DFQATT, CDR2 SNEGSKA (reference sequence). The CDR3 runs 13 residues. DNA of the CDR3: TGCAGTGCTAGTGCTGGACTTACAGATACGCAGTATTTT. It specifies CSASAGLTDTQYF.

The chain has TRBV20-1 and TRBJ2-1; D unclear. Germline CDR1 and CDR2: DFQATT and SNEGSKA (reference sequence). Trimming cost V 2 bases and J 5 bases, with 4 bases left between them. This CDR3 has 11 amino acids. CDR3 residues: CSARSDNEQFF. The CDR3 nucleotides are TGCAGTGCTAGATCCGACAATGAGCAGTTCTTC.

The chain joins TRBV9 to TRBJ1-6; tentative D call: TRBD1 (6 bases). V dropped 4 bases and J dropped 6 bases, with 17 bases sitting between them. CDR3 size: 16 residues. CDR1 is SGDLS, CDR2 YYNGEE, per germline. Written as DNA, the CDR3 is TGTGCCAGCAGCTCCTGGGGACAAGGGACTAATTCACCCCTCCACTTT. It specifies CASSSWGQGTNSPLHF.

The chain employs TRBV6-6 and TRBJ1-2; perhaps TRBD1 as D (5 bases). Trimming removed 7 bases from V and 8 bases from J, with 14 bases in between. Per germline, CDR1 MNHNY and CDR2 SVGAGI (reference sequence). CDR3 length equals 12 residues. This CDR3 reads CASKDRHRGYTF. In DNA form, the CDR3 reads TGTGCCAGCAAAGACAGACATAGAGGCTACACCTTC.

The chain joins TRBV5-6 to TRBJ1-3, with 10 bases fitting TRBD1. The V gene end was trimmed by 4 bases and the J gene end by 0 bases; junction bases not matched to a gene: 4. Germline-derived CDR1 and CDR2 are SGHDT and YYEEEE. CDR3 length equals 16 residues. CDR3 DNA: TGTGCCAGCAGCGGGACAGGGGTTCCCTCTGGAAACACCATATATTTT. It encodes CASSGTGVPSGNTIYF.

The V and J genes are TRBV19 and TRBJ1-1; D unresolved. The CDR3 has 13 amino acids. With 11 bases removed from V and 1 base from J, the gap between germline ends came to 14 bases. Per the germline V gene, CDR1 is LNHDA and CDR2 is SQIVND (reference sequence). CDR3 amino acids: CAVYPRGNTEAFF. In DNA, the CDR3 is TGTGCCGTCTACCCCCGGGGGAACACTGAAGCTTTCTTT.

V is TRBV6-5 and J is TRBJ1-2; 11 positions agree with TRBD1. The CDR3 loop spans 14 amino acids. The junction had 1 base not matched to a gene; V was cut back by 4 bases and J by 3 bases. The germline gives CDR1 MNHEY, CDR2 SVGAGI. CDR3: CASSLGQGDYGYTF. For the CDR3, the DNA is TGTGCCAGCAGTTTGGGACAGGGGGACTATGGCTACACCTTC.

The J gene is TRBJ2-7, the V gene TRBV9, with a tentative D call TRBD2 (5 bases). V lost 0 bases and J 0 bases, leaving 10 bases between the germline ends. The length of the CDR3 is 15 residues. Germline-derived CDR1 and CDR2 are SGDLS and YYNGEE. Here the CDR3 reads CASSVGRASSYEQYF. The CDR3 DNA sequence: TGTGCCAGCAGCGTAGGGCGGGCGAGCTCCTACGAGCAGTACTTC.

The chain couples TRBV19 to TRBJ1-3; 7 bases are a match to TRBD1. The CDR3 runs to 15 residues. Germline-derived CDR1 and CDR2 are LNHDA and SQIVND (reference sequence). With 9 bases clipped from V and 4 bases from J, the junction kept 12 bases outside the gene matches. The CDR3: CASGGLTGTGNTIYF. CDR3 bases: TGTGCCAGCGGGGGCCTGACAGGGACAGGAAACACCATATATTTT. The full variable domain, its missing parts supplied by reference TRBV19 and TRBJ1-3, is DGGITQSPKYLFRKEGQNVTLSCEQNLNHDAMYWYRQDPGQGLRLIYYSQIVNDFQKGDIAEGYSVSREKKESFPLTVTSAQKNPTAFYLCASGGLTGTGNTIYFGEGSWLTVV.

Only a few counts were recorded for this clone. J is TRBJ2-3 and V is TRBV9, with 11 bases that match TRBD1. Germline V gives CDR1 SGDLS, CDR2 YYNGEE. The CDR3 covers 15 residues. After removal of 2 bases from V and 5 bases from J, the junction contained 4 bases not matched to a gene. CDR3 protein: CASSVRTGGRDTQYF. The CDR3 DNA reads as TGTGCCAGCAGCGTCCGGACAGGGGGCCGAGATACGCAGTATTTT.

V gene TRBV18 combines with J gene TRBJ2-3, with 8 bases fitting TRBD1. V shed 6 bases and J 0 bases; nucleotides not matched to a gene: 5. The CDR3 has 15 amino acids. Germline assignment: CDR1 KGHSH and CDR2 LQKENI. The CDR3 spells CASSGQAGSTDTQYF. The CDR3 bases are TGTGCCAGCTCGGGACAGGCGGGGAGCACAGATACGCAGTATTTT.

The chain carries TRBV20-1 and TRBJ2-7; 7 bases are a match to TRBD2. This CDR3 has 13 amino acids. The trim removed 3 bases at V and 4 bases at J, leaving 6 bases unmatched. Germline CDR1 reads DFQATT; CDR2 reads SNEGSKA (reference sequence). Written as DNA, the CDR3 is TGCAGTGCTAGTTACGCGGGGGTTTACGAGCAGTACTTC. Translating gives CSASYAGVYEQYF.

This clone was seen just once. The V and J genes are TRBV10-3 and TRBJ2-1, with 11 bases fitting TRBD2. CDR3 length equals 14 residues. The V gene's germline CDR1 is ENHRY and CDR2 SYGVKD. V lost 3 bases and J lost 9; bases outside the gene matches: 4. The CDR3 spells CAISELAGDSEQFF. DNA for the CDR3: TGTGCCATCAGTGAACTAGCGGGAGATTCTGAGCAGTTCTTC.

The genes are TRBV19 and TRBJ1-2; unclear D gene. Germline CDR1 reads LNHDA; CDR2 reads SQIVND (reference sequence). V lost 10 bases and J 8 bases, leaving 23 bases between the germline ends. The CDR3 length is 14 residues. The CDR3 loop reads CATAYGPGSGGYTF. The CDR3 DNA follows: TGTGCCACTGCTTATGGCCCCGGGAGCGGAGGCTACACCTTC. Combining the CDR3 with reference TRBV19 and TRBJ1-2 gives the whole variable domain DGGITQSPKYLFRKEGQNVTLSCEQNLNHDAMYWYRQDPGQGLRLIYYSQIVNDFQKGDIAEGYSVSREKKESFPLTVTSAQKNPTAFYLCATAYGPGSGGYTFGSGTRLTVV.

The CDR3 here is CASSQAQITQETQYF. The CDR3 DNA reads as TGTGCCAGCAGCCAAGCACAGATAACTCAAGAGACCCAGTACTTC. The J gene is TRBJ2-5, the V gene TRBV3-1 (or the pseudogene TRBV3-2), with unresolved D. Germline lookup yields CDR1 LGHDT and CDR2 YNNKEL (reference sequence). V gave up 1 base and J gave up 2 bases, with 11 bases separating them. The CDR3 runs 15 residues.

The chain links TRBV18 to TRBJ2-3; D is ambiguous. The CDR3 is 16 residues long. V was pared by 2 bases and J by 0 bases, with 12 bases between. Germline values: CDR1 KGHSH, CDR2 LQKENI. DNA of the CDR3: TGTGCCAGCTCACCAAGAGCCGCGGAAAGCACAGATACGCAGTATTTT. This translates into CASSPRAAESTDTQYF.

The chain uses TRBV9 and TRBJ2-1, with 8 bases that match TRBD1. There are 15 residues in the CDR3. The V gene end was trimmed by 3 bases and the J gene end by 8 bases; junction bases not matched to a gene: 10. Germline lookup yields CDR1 SGDLS and CDR2 YYNGEE. As DNA, the CDR3 is TGTGCCAGCAGCGACGGGACAGGTTCGTTAGATGAGCAGTTCTTC. This gives the protein CASSDGTGSLDEQFF. The full variable domain, rest sourced from reference TRBV9 and TRBJ2-1, is DSGVTQTPKHLITATGQRVTLRCSPRSGDLSVYWYQQSLDQGLQFLIQYYNGEERAKGNILERFSAQQFPDLHSELNLSSLELGDSALYFCASSDGTGSLDEQFFGPGTRLTVL.

The rearrangement links TRBV7-9 to TRBJ1-3; D is unclear. Germline loops: CDR1 SEHNR, CDR2 FQNEAQ (reference sequence). Trimming removed 4 bases at V and 0 bases at J, with 4 bases between. This CDR3 is built from 13 residues. CDR3 DNA sequence: TGTGCCAGCAGCTACACCTCTGGAAACACCATATATTTT. Its protein is CASSYTSGNTIYF.

V and J are TRBV6-5 and TRBJ2-7; 7 nucleotides align to TRBD2. With V trimmed by 8 bases and J by 4 bases, 14 bases remained unmatched. The CDR3 length is 15 residues. The germline V gene has CDR1 MNHEY and CDR2 SVGAGI. CDR3 loop: CASQVTWRGSYEQYF. CDR3 in DNA: TGTGCCAGCCAAGTTACGTGGCGGGGGTCATACGAGCAGTACTTC.

The chain is built from TRBV11-1 and TRBJ2-5, with 11 bases matching TRBD1. Unmatched junction bases numbered 6, after V lost 4 bases and J lost 5 bases. The germline CDR1 and CDR2 sequences are SGHAT and FQDESV (reference sequence). The CDR3 extends over 15 amino acids. CDR3 sequence reads: CASSSRDRGRETQYF. CDR3 coding DNA: TGTGCCAGCAGCTCCCGGGACAGGGGGAGGGAGACCCAGTACTTC. The variable domain in full, with the rest retrieved from reference TRBV11-1 and TRBJ2-5, is EAEVAQSPRYKITEKSQAVAFWCDPISGHATLYWYRQILGQGPELLVQFQDESVVDDSQLPKDRFSAERLKGVDSTLKIQPAELGDSAMYLCASSSRDRGRETQYFGPGTRLLVL.

The chain recombines TRBV2 with TRBJ1-6; tentative D call: TRBD1 (5 bases). V was trimmed by 5 bases and J by 6 bases, leaving 14 bases between them. From germline, CDR1 is SNHLY and CDR2 FYNNEI. The CDR3 runs to 15 residues. CDR3 in amino acids: CASSIGREGNSPLHF. CDR3 bases: TGTGCCAGCAGTATTGGCAGGGAAGGTAATTCACCCCTCCACTTT.

The rearrangement links TRBV7-9 to TRBJ2-1; D uncertain. The CDR3 has 11 amino acids. CDR1 is SEHNR and CDR2 is FQNEAQ in the germline V gene (reference sequence). Trimming left V 5 bases short and J 6 bases short, with 5 bases between. CDR3 nucleotides: TGTGCCAGCAGCCCTTCCAATGAGCAGTTCTTC. This encodes CASSPSNEQFF.

This sequence joins TRBV4-3 and TRBJ1-2, with 12 bases matching TRBD1. V gave up 0 bases and J gave up 7 bases; unmatched junction bases: 3. This CDR3 comprises 15 residues. Germline V gene data show CDR1 as LGHNA and CDR2 as YSLEER. CDR3 DNA sequence: TGCGCCAGCAGCCAAGAGGGACAGGGGGCGTTTGGCTACACCTTC. Protein: CASSQEGQGAFGYTF.

V gene TRBV6-4 combines with J gene TRBJ1-2; maybe TRBD1 (6 bases). The CDR3 has 13 amino acids. Per the germline V gene, CDR1 is MRHNA and CDR2 is SNTAGT. V was clipped by 7 bases and J by 3 bases, with 12 bases between them. The chain's CDR3 is CASNGTRYYGYTF. The DNA of the CDR3 is TGTGCCAGCAATGGGACACGCTACTATGGCTACACCTTC.

The chain uses TRBV6-4 and TRBJ2-1; D call uncertain. Per germline, CDR1 MRHNA and CDR2 SNTAGT. The CDR3 length is 13 residues. The V end was cut by 3 bases, the J end by 3 bases, with 6 bases between. The CDR3 sequence: CASSEGVYNEQFF. The CDR3 nucleotides are TGTGCCAGCAGTGAGGGCGTCTACAATGAGCAGTTCTTC.